Only a few counts were recorded for the clone carrying this TCR beta chain. CDR3 length equals 16 residues. Losses at the gene ends were 0 bases for V and 6 bases for J; bases not matched to a gene: 6. CDR1 is SGHDT, CDR2 YYEEEE, per germline. The TCRbeta library was prepared with unique molecular identifiers. Via MiXCR, TCRdb re-called the PCR reads, giving one row per CDR3 protein. The repertoire holds about 460,000 distinct CDR3 sequences, with around 13% as singletons. The data were obtained in a study of T-cell reconstitution after alpha-beta-depleted transplantation in children. The clonotype originates from a human donor who donated a stem cell graft to a child with combined immunodeficiency. The sample in question was PBMCs from the stem cell graft donor, obtained from the stem cell graft. The chain recombines TRBV5-6 with TRBJ2-3, with TRBD2 matching over 11 bases. The CDR3 protein is CASSLELAGAGDTQYF. CDR3 nucleotide sequence: TGTGCCAGCAGCTTGGAACTAGCGGGGGCCGGGGATACGCAGTATTTT. Based on the CDR3 plus reference TRBV5-6 and TRBJ2-3, the full variable domain is DAGVTQSPTHLIKTRGQQVTLRCSPKSGHDTVSWYQQALGQGPQFIFQYYEEEERQRGNFPDRFSGHQFPNYSSELNVNALLLGDSALYLCASSLELAGAGDTQYFGPGTRLTVL.